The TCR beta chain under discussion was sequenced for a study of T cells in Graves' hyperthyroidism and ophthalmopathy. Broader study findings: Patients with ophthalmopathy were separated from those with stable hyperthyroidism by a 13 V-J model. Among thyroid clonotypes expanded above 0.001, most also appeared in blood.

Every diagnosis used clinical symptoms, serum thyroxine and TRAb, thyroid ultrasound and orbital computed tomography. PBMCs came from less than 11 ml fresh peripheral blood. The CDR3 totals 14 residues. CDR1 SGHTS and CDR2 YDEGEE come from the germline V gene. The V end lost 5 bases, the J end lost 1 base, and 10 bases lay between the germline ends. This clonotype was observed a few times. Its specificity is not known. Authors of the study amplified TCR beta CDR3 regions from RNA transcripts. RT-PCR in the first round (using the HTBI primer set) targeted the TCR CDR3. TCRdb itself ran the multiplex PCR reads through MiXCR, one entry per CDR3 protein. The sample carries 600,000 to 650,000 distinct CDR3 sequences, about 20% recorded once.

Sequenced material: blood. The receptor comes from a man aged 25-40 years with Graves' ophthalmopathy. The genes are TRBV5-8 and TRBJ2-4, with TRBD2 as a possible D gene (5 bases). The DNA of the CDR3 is TGTGCCAGCAGAGGTAGGGAGGCCAAAAACATTCAGTACTTC. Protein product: CASRGREAKNIQYF. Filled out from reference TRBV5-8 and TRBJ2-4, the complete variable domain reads EAGVTQSPTHLIKTRGQQATLRCSPISGHTSVYWYQQALGLGLQFLLWYDEGEERNRGNFPPRFSGRQFPNYSSELNVNALELEDSALYLCASRGREAKNIQYFGAGTRLSVL.